A selection of T cell receptor beta chains follows, all from one sample in a study of brain T cells in children with intractable seizures. Repertoires were generated with immunoSEQ multiplex PCR, while TCRdb's copy carries only in-frame clones and drops some. This table holds about 350,000 clones, over 90% found once. Sequencing was performed on peripheral blood, taken 5 to 6 months after surgery. The source of these receptors is a boy less than two years old with tuberous sclerosis and intractable seizures. Both conserved end residues are part of each CDR3. Fields, in order: V gene, clone size, D gene, J gene, CDR3 protein, CDR3 DNA. The D gene is left open where the match is weak. Clone size appears in some rows only: once, few, many, or a class for an expanded clone.

>TRBV18|NA|NA|TRBJ2-5
CASSPVTSSETQYF
TGTGCCAGCTCACCGGTTACTAGTAGTGAGACCCAGTACTTC
>TRBV20-1|NA|TRBD2|TRBJ2-1
CSASKASGNFYNEQFF
TGCAGTGCTAGTAAGGCTAGCGGGAATTTCTACAATGAGCAGTTCTTC
>TRBV29-1|NA|TRBD1|TRBJ2-1
CSVVSGQTSYNEQFF
TGCAGCGTTGTATCGGGACAGACCTCCTACAATGAGCAGTTCTTC
>TRBV6-6|NA|NA|TRBJ1-1
CASSYGESTEAFF
TGTGCCAGCAGTTACGGGGAGTCCACTGAAGCTTTCTTT
>TRBV5-1|NA|TRBD2|TRBJ2-3
CASSLGQGGADTQYF
TGCGCCAGCAGCTTGGGGCAGGGAGGGGCAGATACGCAGTATTTT
>TRBV4-2|NA|TRBD1|TRBJ1-3
CASSQLSGGGDGNTIYF
TGTGCCAGCAGCCAACTGTCAGGGGGCGGAGATGGAAACACCATATATTTT
>TRBV7-9|NA|NA|TRBJ1-2
CASRGANYGYTF
TGTGCCAGCCGGGGGGCGAACTATGGTTACACCTTC
>TRBV19|NA|NA|TRBJ1-1
CASRPQGNTEAFF
TGTGCCAGTAGGCCCCAAGGGAACACTGAAGCTTTCTTT
>TRBV11-3|NA|NA|TRBJ1-2
CASSRRPSSGYTF
TGTGCCAGCAGCCGGCGACCGTCGTCTGGCTACACCTTC
>TRBV6-5|NA|NA|TRBJ1-4
CASSYDGARGGEKLFF
TGTGCCAGCAGTTACGACGGGGCCCGGGGGGGTGAAAAACTGTTTTTT
>TRBV6-5|NA|NA|TRBJ2-2
CASSYSGVRTGELFF
TGTGCCAGCAGTTACTCGGGGGTTAGGACCGGGGAGCTGTTTTTT
>TRBV7-9|NA|TRBD2|TRBJ2-1
CASSFVAGITDEQFF
TGTGCCAGCAGCTTTGTAGCGGGAATCACCGATGAGCAGTTCTTC
>TRBV27|NA|TRBD2|TRBJ2-7
CASSFPGLAGLSAEQYF
TGTGCCAGCAGTTTTCCGGGACTAGCGGGACTAAGTGCCGAGCAGTACTTC
>TRBV20-1|few|NA|TRBJ2-7
CSASLLGIPYEQYF
TGCAGTGCTAGTCTACTAGGAATTCCCTACGAGCAGTACTTC
>TRBV6-5|NA|NA|TRBJ1-1
CASSPTGRGTEAFF
TGTGCCAGCAGTCCTACAGGGCGAGGGACTGAAGCTTTCTTT
>TRBV27|NA|TRBD1|TRBJ1-1
CASSLGQGRWNTEAFF
TGTGCCAGCAGTTTGGGACAGGGAAGATGGAACACTGAAGCTTTCTTT
>TRBV20-1|NA|NA|TRBJ2-1
CSARGPNEQFF
TGCAGTGCTAGAGGACCCAATGAGCAGTTCTTC
>TRBV11-3|NA|TRBD2|TRBJ2-3
CASSWAGTSGTDTQYF
TGTGCCAGCAGCTGGGCCGGGACTAGCGGCACAGATACGCAGTATTTT
>TRBV4-1|NA|NA|TRBJ1-6
CASSQDWGNNSPLHF
TGCGCCAGCAGCCAAGATTGGGGGAATAATTCACCCCTCCACTTT
>TRBV7-8|NA|NA|TRBJ2-1
CASSLRTSLYSYNEQFF
TGTGCCAGCAGCTTACGGACGTCTCTATACTCCTACAATGAGCAGTTCTTC
>TRBV7-7|NA|TRBD2|TRBJ2-5
CASSFSPTGRETQYF
TGTGCTAGCAGCTTTTCCCCTACCGGGAGGGAGACCCAGTACTTC
>TRBV15|NA|NA|TRBJ2-1
CATSRDNARGQFF
TGTGCCACCAGCAGAGATAACGCTAGGGGGCAGTTCTTC
>TRBV19|NA|NA|TRBJ1-1
CASSIVRPLGTEAFF
TGTGCCAGTAGTATAGTCCGCCCACTTGGCACTGAAGCTTTCTTT
>TRBV6-5|NA|TRBD1|TRBJ2-2
CASTGGDSPGELFF
TGTGCCAGCACAGGGGGCGATTCCCCCGGGGAGCTGTTTTTT
>TRBV24-1|NA|NA|TRBJ2-5
CATSETQNVETQYF
TGTGCCACCAGTGAAACTCAGAATGTCGAGACCCAGTACTTC
>TRBV27|NA|NA|TRBJ1-2
CASSLINGGGYTF
TGTGCCAGCAGTTTAATCAATGGTGGCGGCTACACCTTC
>TRBV2|NA|TRBD1|TRBJ1-6
CASDRGPSNSPLHF
TGTGCCAGCGACAGGGGGCCTAGTAATTCACCCCTCCACTTT
>TRBV7-2|NA|TRBD1|TRBJ2-7
CASSLGTGIYEQYF
TGTGCCAGCAGCTTAGGGACAGGAATCTACGAGCAGTACTTC
>TRBV29-1|NA|NA|TRBJ2-2
CSVRDGVSTGELFF
TGCAGCGTGAGGGATGGGGTGAGCACCGGGGAGCTGTTTTTT
>TRBV30|NA|TRBD1|TRBJ1-5
CAWSRRDRGNQPQHF
TGTGCCTGGAGCCGACGCGACAGGGGCAATCAGCCCCAGCATTTT
>TRBV6-5|NA|NA|TRBJ1-1
CASRLQTEAFF
TGTGCCAGCAGACTACAGACAGAAGCTTTCTTT
>TRBV7-9|once|TRBD2|TRBJ2-5
CASSPLAGGGETQYF
TGTGCCAGCAGCCCACTAGCGGGAGGTGGAGAGACCCAGTACTTC
>TRBV27|NA|NA|TRBJ2-1
CASSLYRTFNNEQFF
TGTGCCAGCAGTTTATACAGGACCTTCAACAATGAGCAGTTCTTC
>TRBV29-1|NA|TRBD1|TRBJ2-1
CSVETDRSNEQFF
TGCAGCGTTGAAACGGACAGGTCCAATGAGCAGTTCTTC
>TRBV6-5|NA|TRBD1|TRBJ1-2
CASSRTGTGHYGYTF
TGTGCCAGCTCTCGTACCGGGACAGGGCACTATGGCTACACCTTC
>TRBV9|NA|NA|TRBJ2-3
CASSVGGTDTQYF
TGTGCCAGCAGCGTAGGCGGTACAGATACGCAGTATTTT
>TRBV2|once|TRBD1|TRBJ1-2
CASSGGTGASYTF
TGTGCCAGCAGTGGCGGGACAGGGGCAAGCTACACCTTC
>TRBV18|NA|NA|TRBJ2-5
CASSAGQLRETQYF
TGTGCCAGCTCAGCGGGACAGCTGAGAGAGACCCAGTACTTC
>TRBV5-1|NA|TRBD2|TRBJ2-3
CASSPGLAGTDTQYF
TGCGCCAGCAGCCCGGGACTAGCGGGGACAGATACGCAGTATTTT
>TRBV27|NA|NA|TRBJ2-7
CASSLHRAGGYEQYF
TGTGCCAGCAGTTTACATCGGGCAGGGGGGTACGAGCAGTACTTC
>TRBV6-6|NA|NA|TRBJ1-4
CASTKGDATNEKLFF
TGTGCCAGCACCAAAGGGGACGCAACTAATGAAAAACTGTTTTTT
>TRBV6-5|NA|NA|TRBJ1-5
CASSYSGKNQPQHF
TGTGCCAGCAGTTACTCGGGGAAGAATCAGCCCCAGCATTTT
>TRBV6-5|NA|NA|TRBJ2-5
CASSQGRYQETQYF
TGTGCCAGCAGCCAAGGACGGTACCAAGAGACCCAGTACTTC
>TRBV10-3|once|NA|TRBJ1-1
CAISEALEGGEAFF
TGTGCCATCAGTGAGGCCCTCGAGGGCGGTGAAGCTTTCTTT
>TRBV4-1|NA|NA|TRBJ1-6
CASSPTNYNSPLHF
TGCGCCAGCAGCCCGACAAACTATAATTCACCCCTCCACTTT
>TRBV27|NA|NA|TRBJ1-6
CASRFSANSPLHF
TGTGCCAGCCGCTTTTCTGCCAATTCACCCCTCCACTTT